This entry lists 18 T cell receptor beta chains sequenced from one sample in a study of T cell responses to AZD1222 COVID-19 vaccine. Clones were read by immunoSEQ multiplex PCR, and TCRdb kept only the in-frame ones, dropping some. The table lists approximately 150,000 clones, under 95% of them singletons. The sample in question was peripheral blood, obtained 28 days after the second AZD1222 dose. These receptors originate from an adult who received the AZD1222 COVID-19 vaccine.

The rearrangement joins TRBV27 to TRBJ2-7, with D possibly being TRBD1 or TRBD2 (6 bases each). This CDR3 has 17 residues. Germline loops: CDR1 MNHEY, CDR2 SMNVEV (reference sequence). Trimming stripped 6 bases from V and 4 bases from J, with 25 bases between. The CDR3 reads CASSPGAGWAGEYEQYF. The CDR3 DNA follows: TGTGCCAGCAGCCCGGGGGCCGGATGGGCAGGGGAGTACGAGCAGTACTTC.

The chain recombines TRBV6-1 with TRBJ1-6, with TRBD1 identical over 7 bases. V dropped 0 bases and J dropped 10; count of bases not matched to a gene: 6. Germline V gene data show CDR1 as MNHNS and CDR2 as SASEGT. The CDR3 consists of 15 residues. The CDR3 loop is CASSEAGRGRSPLHF. The CDR3 nucleotides read TGTGCCAGCAGTGAAGCGGGCAGGGGGAGGTCACCCCTCCACTTT.

CDR3 residues: CASSHDITYNEKLFF. The CDR3 DNA reads as TGCGCCAGCAGCCATGACATTACTTATAATGAAAAACTGTTTTTT. The rearrangement uses TRBV4-1 and TRBJ1-4; no reliable D call. This CDR3 has 15 amino acids. V gave up 3 bases and J gave up 4 bases, with 12 bases separating them. The germline V gene has CDR1 MGHRA and CDR2 YSYEKL.

This chain joins TRBV28 and TRBJ1-1; D is perhaps TRBD1 (5 bases). The V end lost 7 bases, the J end lost 8 bases, and 14 bases lay between the germline ends. The CDR3 length is 12 residues. Per the germline V gene, CDR1 is MDHEN and CDR2 is SYDVKM. The DNA for the CDR3 is TGTGCCAGCACCCCATATGAGGGGGAAGCTTTCTTT. Translating it yields CASTPYEGEAFF. Based on the CDR3 plus reference TRBV28 and TRBJ1-1, the full variable domain is DVKVTQSSRYLVKRTGEKVFLECVQDMDHENMFWYRQDPGLGLRLIYFSYDVKMKEKGDIPEGYSVSREKKERFSLILESASTNQTSMYLCASTPYEGEAFFGQGTRLTVV.

The chain links TRBV6-5 to TRBJ1-1; D is possibly TRBD1 (5 bases). CDR1 is MNHEY and CDR2 is SVGAGI in the germline V gene. The CDR3 sequence is 14 residues long. V lost 4 bases and J 3 bases, leaving 12 bases between the germline ends. The CDR3 here is CASSFTTQDTEAFF. Here the CDR3 DNA reads TGTGCCAGCAGTTTTACGACACAGGACACTGAAGCTTTCTTT.

The chain uses TRBV7-2 and TRBJ1-6; TRBD1 agrees at 10 bases. V lost 3 bases and J lost 4; bases outside the gene matches: 3. The CDR3 is made up of 16 amino acids. CDR1 and CDR2 from the germline V gene are SGHTA and FQGNSA. CDR3 in amino acids: CASSLRQGAYNSPLHF. The CDR3 DNA reads as TGTGCCAGCAGCTTGAGACAGGGGGCTTATAATTCACCCCTCCACTTT. The whole variable domain, remainder taken from reference TRBV7-2 and TRBJ1-6, is GAGVSQSPSNKVTEKGKDVELRCDPISGHTALYWYRQSLGQGLEFLIYFQGNSAPDKSGLPSDRFSAERTGGSVSTLTIQRTQQEDSAVYLCASSLRQGAYNSPLHFGNGTRLTVT.

The chain combines TRBV5-1 with TRBJ1-6; D ambiguous. Germline CDR1 is SGHRS and CDR2 is YFSETQ. This CDR3 region has 13 residues. V gave up 0 bases and J gave up 7 bases, with 5 bases separating them. CDR3 sequence reads: CASSLGGNSPLHF. CDR3 DNA: TGCGCCAGCAGCTTGGGAGGCAATTCACCCCTCCACTTT.

The chain links TRBV5-1 to TRBJ2-3; 11 bases fit TRBD2. Germline CDR1 and CDR2: SGHRS and YFSETQ. This CDR3 is built from 17 residues. V lost 2 bases, J lost 1 base, and 6 bases stayed unmatched. In DNA, the CDR3 is TGCGCCAGCAGCTTCGGGACTAGCGGTGGCGGCACAGATACGCAGTATTTT. Protein product: CASSFGTSGGGTDTQYF.

The V call is TRBV28, the J call TRBJ1-4; D possibly corresponds to TRBD1 (5 bases). The germline gives CDR1 MDHEN, CDR2 SYDVKM. V shed 3 bases and J shed 1 base, with 6 bases lying between them. CDR3 length: 14 amino acids. In DNA form, the CDR3 reads TGTGCCAGCAGTTTGGGGGGAACTAATGAAAAACTGTTTTTT. Protein product: CASSLGGTNEKLFF.

The rearrangement joins TRBV28 to TRBJ2-4, with D perhaps given as TRBD1 or TRBD2 (5 bases each). Trimming left V 4 bases short and J 0 bases short, with 13 bases between. This CDR3 is built from 16 residues. Germline V CDR1 and CDR2: MDHEN, SYDVKM. The CDR3 loop reads CASSSSGRLAKNIQYF. The DNA for the CDR3 is TGTGCCAGCAGTTCCTCGGGACGGCTAGCCAAAAACATTCAGTACTTC.

The rearrangement links TRBV21-1 to TRBJ2-1; no DNA check was done on the table's D call, TRBD2. TRBV21-1 counts as a pseudogene. CDR3 length: 15 amino acids. The CDR3 sequence: CASSKASGSYNEQFF. CDR3 DNA sequence: TGTGCCAGCAGCAAAGCTAGCGGGTCTTACAATGAGCAGTTCTTC.

The chain joins TRBV19 to TRBJ1-2; tentative D call: TRBD1 (5 bases). Per germline, CDR1 LNHDA and CDR2 SQIVND (reference sequence). CDR3 length: 14 residues. V lost 7 bases and J 3 bases, leaving 15 bases between the germline ends. The CDR3 protein is CASTPAGDYYGYTF. In DNA, the CDR3 is TGTGCCAGTACGCCCGCGGGGGACTACTATGGCTACACCTTC.

The chain joins TRBV7-2 to TRBJ1-3, with D perhaps matching TRBD1 (5 bases). The germline V gene encodes CDR1 SGHTA and CDR2 FQGNSA. Trimming pared 4 bases from V and 4 bases from J, leaving 17 bases between. This CDR3 is built from 16 residues. The CDR3 nucleotides are TGTGCCAGCAGCTCCCAACCCGTGGGGCTGGGAAACACCATATATTTT. It yields the protein CASSSQPVGLGNTIYF.

The chain combines TRBV7-9 with TRBJ2-7; a weak D match, TRBD2 (6 bases). The CDR3 is 14 amino acids. CDR1 and CDR2 (germline): SEHNR, FQNEAQ (reference sequence). Trimming shortened V by 7 bases and J by 0 bases, and 13 bases separated the two germline ends. CDR3 in DNA: TGTGCCAGCATGGGCGGGGTGAACTCCTACGAGCAGTACTTC. Translating it yields CASMGGVNSYEQYF.

The chain joins TRBV2 to TRBJ2-1; no clear D. Germline V gene lookup returns CDR1 SNHLY and CDR2 FYNNEI. This CDR3 spans 11 amino acids. The V and J ends lost 1 base and 6 bases respectively, with 1 base between them. CDR3 nucleotides: TGTGCCAGCAGTGAAGGCAATGAGCAGTTCTTC. It is translated as CASSEGNEQFF.

Concerning this clone: This same CDR3 is encoded by further DNA sequences in the sample. The gene calls are TRBV11-2 and TRBJ1-1; D is uncertain. The V end lost 3 bases, the J end lost 7 bases, and 9 bases lay between the germline ends. CDR3 size: 12 residues. Germline V gene data show CDR1 as SGHAT and CDR2 as FQNNGV. The CDR3 DNA is TGTGCCAGCAGCTTGGATCTCGGTGAAGCTTTCTTT. The encoded protein is CASSLDLGEAFF.

The CDR3 DNA is TGCAGTGCTCTACACCACAATGAGCAGTTCTTC. Translated, it gives CSALHHNEQFF. The chain links TRBV20-1 to TRBJ2-1; D gene uncertain. The V and J ends lost 5 bases and 5 bases respectively, with 7 bases between them. The CDR3 contains 11 residues. Germline V gene data show CDR1 as DFQATT and CDR2 as SNEGSKA (reference sequence).

The CDR3 sequence is CASSVDGSTYEQYF. For the CDR3, the DNA is TGTGCCAGCAGCGTAGACGGCAGCACCTACGAGCAGTACTTC. The chain couples TRBV9 to TRBJ2-7; D ambiguous. The CDR3 contains 14 residues. Germline-derived CDR1 and CDR2 are SGDLS and YYNGEE. V was cut by 0 bases and J by 2 bases, with 9 bases left in between.